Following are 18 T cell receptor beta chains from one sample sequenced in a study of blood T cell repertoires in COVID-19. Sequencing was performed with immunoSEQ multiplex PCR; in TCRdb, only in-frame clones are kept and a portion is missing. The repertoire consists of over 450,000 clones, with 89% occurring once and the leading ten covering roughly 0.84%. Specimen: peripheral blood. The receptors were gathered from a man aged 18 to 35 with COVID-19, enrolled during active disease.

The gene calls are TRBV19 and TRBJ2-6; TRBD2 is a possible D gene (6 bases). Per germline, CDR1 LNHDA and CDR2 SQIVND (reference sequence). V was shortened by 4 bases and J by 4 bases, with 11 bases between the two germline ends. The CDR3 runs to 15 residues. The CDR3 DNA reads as TGTGCCAGTAGTACCGCCGGGAGCGGGGCCAACGTCCTGACTTTC. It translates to CASSTAGSGANVLTF. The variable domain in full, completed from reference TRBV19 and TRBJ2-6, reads DGGITQSPKYLFRKEGQNVTLSCEQNLNHDAMYWYRQDPGQGLRLIYYSQIVNDFQKGDIAEGYSVSREKKESFPLTVTSAQKNPTAFYLCASSTAGSGANVLTFGAGSRLTVL.

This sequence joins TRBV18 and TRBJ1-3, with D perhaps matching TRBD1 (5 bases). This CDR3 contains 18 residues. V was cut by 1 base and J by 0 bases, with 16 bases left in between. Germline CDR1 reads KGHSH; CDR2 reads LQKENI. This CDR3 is CASSPRISQGTSGNTIYF. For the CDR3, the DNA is TGTGCCAGCTCACCACGTATTTCCCAGGGCACCTCTGGAAACACCATATATTTT. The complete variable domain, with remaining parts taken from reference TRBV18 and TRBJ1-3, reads NAGVMQNPRHLVRRRGQEARLRCSPMKGHSHVYWYRQLPEEGLKFMVYLQKENIIDESGMPKERFSAEFPKEGPSILRIQQVVRGDSAAYFCASSPRISQGTSGNTIYFGEGSWLTVV.

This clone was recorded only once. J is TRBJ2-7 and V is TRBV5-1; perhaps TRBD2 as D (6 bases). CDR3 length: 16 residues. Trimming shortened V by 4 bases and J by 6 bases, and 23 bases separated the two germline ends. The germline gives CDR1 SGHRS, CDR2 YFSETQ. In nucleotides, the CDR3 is TGCGCCAGCAGCCTGTTAGCGGCCAGGGAGAATTCCGAGCAGTACTTC. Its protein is CASSLLAARENSEQYF.

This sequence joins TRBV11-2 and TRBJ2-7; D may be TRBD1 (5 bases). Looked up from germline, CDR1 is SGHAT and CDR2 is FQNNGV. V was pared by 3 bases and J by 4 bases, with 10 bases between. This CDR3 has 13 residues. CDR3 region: CASSFFDSYEQYF. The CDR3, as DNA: TGTGCCAGCAGCTTTTTTGACAGTTACGAGCAGTACTTC.

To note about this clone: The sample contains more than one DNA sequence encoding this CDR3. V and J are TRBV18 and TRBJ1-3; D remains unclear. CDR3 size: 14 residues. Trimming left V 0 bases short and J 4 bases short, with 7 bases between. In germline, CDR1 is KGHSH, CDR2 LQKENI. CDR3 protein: CASSPPGRGNTIYF. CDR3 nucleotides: TGTGCCAGCTCACCACCAGGGAGGGGAAACACCATATATTTT.

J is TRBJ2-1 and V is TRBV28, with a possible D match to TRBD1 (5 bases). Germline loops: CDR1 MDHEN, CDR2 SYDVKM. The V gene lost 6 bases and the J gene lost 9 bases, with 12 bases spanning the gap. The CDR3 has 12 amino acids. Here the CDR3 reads CASRSGMSEQFF. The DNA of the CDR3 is TGTGCCAGCAGATCAGGGATGAGTGAGCAGTTCTTC.

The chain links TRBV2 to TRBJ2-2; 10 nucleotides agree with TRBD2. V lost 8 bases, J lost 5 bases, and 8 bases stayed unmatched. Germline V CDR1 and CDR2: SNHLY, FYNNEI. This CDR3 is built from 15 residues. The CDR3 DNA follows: TGTGCCAGCTATCCTAGCGGGAGTTTTACCGGGGAGCTGTTTTTT. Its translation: CASYPSGSFTGELFF.

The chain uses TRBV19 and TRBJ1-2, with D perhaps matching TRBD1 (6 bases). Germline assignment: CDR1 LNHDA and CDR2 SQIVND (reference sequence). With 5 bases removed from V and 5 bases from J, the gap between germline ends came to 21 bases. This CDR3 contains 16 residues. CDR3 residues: CASSPSTRGTGYGYTF. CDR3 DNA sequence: TGTGCCAGTAGTCCGAGTACGAGGGGTACAGGGTATGGCTACACCTTC. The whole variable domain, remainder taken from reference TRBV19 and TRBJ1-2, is DGGITQSPKYLFRKEGQNVTLSCEQNLNHDAMYWYRQDPGQGLRLIYYSQIVNDFQKGDIAEGYSVSREKKESFPLTVTSAQKNPTAFYLCASSPSTRGTGYGYTFGSGTRLTVV.

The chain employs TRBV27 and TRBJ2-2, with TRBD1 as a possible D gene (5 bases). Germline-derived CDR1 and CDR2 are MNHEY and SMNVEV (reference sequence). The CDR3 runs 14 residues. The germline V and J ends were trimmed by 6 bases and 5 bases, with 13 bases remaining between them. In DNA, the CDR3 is TGTGCCAGCAGCATCCGAAGGGGAACCGGGGAGCTGTTTTTT. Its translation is CASSIRRGTGELFF.

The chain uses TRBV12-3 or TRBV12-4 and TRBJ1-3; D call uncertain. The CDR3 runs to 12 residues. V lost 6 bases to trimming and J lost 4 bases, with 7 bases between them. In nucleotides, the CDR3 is TGTGCCAGCAGCCCCCTCGGAAACACCATATATTTT. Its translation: CASSPLGNTIYF.

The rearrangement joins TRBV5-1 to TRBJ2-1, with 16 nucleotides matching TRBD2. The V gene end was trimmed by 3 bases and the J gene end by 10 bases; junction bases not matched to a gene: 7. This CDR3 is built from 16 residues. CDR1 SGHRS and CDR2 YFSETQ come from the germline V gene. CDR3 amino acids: CASSSGLAGGLSEQFF. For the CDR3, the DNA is TGCGCCAGCAGCTCGGGACTAGCGGGAGGGTTGAGCGAGCAGTTCTTC.

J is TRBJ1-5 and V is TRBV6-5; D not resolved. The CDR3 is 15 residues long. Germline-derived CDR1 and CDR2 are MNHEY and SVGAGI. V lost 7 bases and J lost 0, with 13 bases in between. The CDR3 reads CASTPGRFSNQPQHF. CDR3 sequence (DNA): TGTGCCAGCACCCCGGGTCGCTTTAGCAATCAGCCCCAGCATTTT.

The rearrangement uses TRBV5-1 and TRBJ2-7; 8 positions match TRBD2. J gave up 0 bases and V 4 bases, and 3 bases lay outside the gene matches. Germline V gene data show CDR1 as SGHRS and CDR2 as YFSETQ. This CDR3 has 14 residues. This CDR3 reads CASSISGDSYEQYF. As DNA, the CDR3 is TGCGCCAGCAGCATTAGCGGGGACTCCTACGAGCAGTACTTC. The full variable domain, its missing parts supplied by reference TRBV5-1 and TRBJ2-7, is KAGVTQTPRYLIKTRGQQVTLSCSPISGHRSVSWYQQTPGQGLQFLFEYFSETQRNKGNFPGRFSGRQFSNSRSEMNVSTLELGDSALYLCASSISGDSYEQYFGPGTRLTVT.

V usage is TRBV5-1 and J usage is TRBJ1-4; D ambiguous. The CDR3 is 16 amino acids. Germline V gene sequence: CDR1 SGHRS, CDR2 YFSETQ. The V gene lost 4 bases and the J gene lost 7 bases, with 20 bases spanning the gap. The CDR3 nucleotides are TGCGCCAGCAGCGCGGGAATGGGGAGGTCGGGTGAAAAACTGTTTTTT. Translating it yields CASSAGMGRSGEKLFF.

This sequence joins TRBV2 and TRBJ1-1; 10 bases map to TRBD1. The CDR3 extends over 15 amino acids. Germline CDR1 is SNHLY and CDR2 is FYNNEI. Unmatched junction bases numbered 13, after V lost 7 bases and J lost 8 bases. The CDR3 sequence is CASIRDRGTRIEAFF. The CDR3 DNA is TGTGCCAGCATCCGGGACAGGGGAACTAGGATCGAAGCTTTCTTT.

CDR3 sequence: CAGYPGTDYSNQPQHF. As DNA, the CDR3 is TGCGCCGGCTACCCCGGGACAGACTATAGCAATCAGCCCCAGCATTTT. The chain links TRBV10-2 to TRBJ1-5; the match to TRBD1 covers 7 bases. Per the germline V gene, CDR1 is WSHSY and CDR2 is SAAADI. The CDR3 contains 16 residues. Trimming took 11 bases from V and 0 from J; bases not matched to a gene: 13.

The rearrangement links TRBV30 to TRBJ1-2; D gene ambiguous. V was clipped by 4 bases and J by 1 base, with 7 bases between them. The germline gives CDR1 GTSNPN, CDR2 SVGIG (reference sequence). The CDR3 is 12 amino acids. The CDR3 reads CAWTENNYGYTF. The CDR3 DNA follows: TGTGCCTGGACCGAGAATAACTATGGCTACACCTTC. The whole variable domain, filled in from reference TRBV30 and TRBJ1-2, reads SQTIHQWPATLVQPVGSPLSLECTVEGTSNPNLYWYRQAAGRGLQLLFYSVGIGQISSEVPQNLSASRPQDRQFILSSKKLLLSDSGFYLCAWTENNYGYTFGSGTRLTVV.

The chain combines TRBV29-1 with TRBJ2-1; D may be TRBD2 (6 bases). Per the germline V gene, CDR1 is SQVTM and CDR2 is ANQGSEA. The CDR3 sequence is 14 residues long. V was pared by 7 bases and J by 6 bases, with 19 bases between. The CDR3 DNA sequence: TGCAGCGCCTATTCCGGGACTGGTCGCAATGAGCAGTTCTTC. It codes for CSAYSGTGRNEQFF.